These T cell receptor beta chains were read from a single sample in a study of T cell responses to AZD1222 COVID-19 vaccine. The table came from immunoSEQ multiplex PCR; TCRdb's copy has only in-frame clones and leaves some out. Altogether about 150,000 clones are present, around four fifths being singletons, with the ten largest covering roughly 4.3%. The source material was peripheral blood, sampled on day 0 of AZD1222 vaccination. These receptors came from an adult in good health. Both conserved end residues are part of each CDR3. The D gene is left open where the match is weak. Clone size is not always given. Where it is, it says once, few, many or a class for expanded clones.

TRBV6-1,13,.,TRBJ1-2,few,TGTGCCAGCAGTGAAAACACAGCCTATGGCTACACCTTC,CASSENTAYGYTF
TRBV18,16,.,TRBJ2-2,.,TGTGCCAGCTCACCAATTGGGGTCAGGAACACCGGGGAGCTGTTTTTT,CASSPIGVRNTGELFF
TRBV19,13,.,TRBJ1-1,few,TGTGCCAGTAGTATTCGAGAGAACACTGAAGCTTTCTTT,CASSIRENTEAFF
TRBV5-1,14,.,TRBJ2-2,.,TGCGCCAGCAGCTTGGACAGGGCATCCGGGGAGCTGTTTTTT,CASSLDRASGELFF
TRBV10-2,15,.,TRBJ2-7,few,TGCGCCAGCAGTGAATGGGCTCCCGGGCTCTACGAGCAGTACTTC,CASSEWAPGLYEQYF
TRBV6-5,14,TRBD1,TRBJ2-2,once,TGTGCCAGCAGGCGGACAGGGCAGGACGGGGAGCTGTTTTTT,CASRRTGQDGELFF
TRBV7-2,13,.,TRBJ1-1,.,TGTGCCAGCAGCTGGCAGGGGAGCACTGAAGCTTTCTTT,CASSWQGSTEAFF
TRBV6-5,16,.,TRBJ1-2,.,TGTGCCAGCAGTTACGTGGGTAGAGGAAACAACTATGGCTACACCTTC,CASSYVGRGNNYGYTF
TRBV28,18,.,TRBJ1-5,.,TGTGCCAGCAGTCCCATTGGATGGGACTCGGGTAGCAATCAGCCCCAGCATTTT,CASSPIGWDSGSNQPQHF
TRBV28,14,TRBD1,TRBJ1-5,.,TGTGCCAGCAGTCCAGGGGGGGACCATCAGCCCCAGCATTTT,CASSPGGDHQPQHF
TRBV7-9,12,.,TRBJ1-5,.,TGTGCCAGCAGCCGTTTTAAGGAGCCCCAGCATTTT,CASSRFKEPQHF
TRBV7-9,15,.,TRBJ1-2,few,TGTGCCAGCAGCTTAATGGCAGGGAAAAGATATGGCTACACCTTC,CASSLMAGKRYGYTF
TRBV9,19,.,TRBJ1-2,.,TGTGCCAGCAGCGCTCCCGGGGGGGACACGACTGCAACTAACTATGGCTACACCTTC,CASSAPGGDTTATNYGYTF
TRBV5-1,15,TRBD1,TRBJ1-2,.,TGCGCCAGCAGCTCGACAGGGGCGGGCCTCTATGGCTACACCTTC,CASSSTGAGLYGYTF
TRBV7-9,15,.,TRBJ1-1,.,TGTGCCAGCAGCCTCCGGGGAGGGACGAACACTGAAGCTTTCTTT,CASSLRGGTNTEAFF
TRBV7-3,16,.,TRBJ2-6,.,TGTGCCAGCAGCCCGGGGACTTTCTCTGGGGCCAACGTCCTGACTTTC,CASSPGTFSGANVLTF
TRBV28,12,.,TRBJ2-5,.,TGTGCCAGCCAGACGGATGATTGGACCCAGTACTTC,CASQTDDWTQYF
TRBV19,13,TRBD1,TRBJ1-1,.,TGTGCCAGTAGCCCGACAGGGACAACTGAAGCTTTCTTT,CASSPTGTTEAFF
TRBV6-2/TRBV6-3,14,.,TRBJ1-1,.,TGTGCCAGCAGTAACAGGGCGGGGGACACTGAAGCTTTCTTT,CASSNRAGDTEAFF
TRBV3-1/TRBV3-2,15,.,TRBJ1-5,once,TGTGCCAGCAGCCAAGAAAAGGACAGATCGGGGCCCCAGCATTTT,CASSQEKDRSGPQHF